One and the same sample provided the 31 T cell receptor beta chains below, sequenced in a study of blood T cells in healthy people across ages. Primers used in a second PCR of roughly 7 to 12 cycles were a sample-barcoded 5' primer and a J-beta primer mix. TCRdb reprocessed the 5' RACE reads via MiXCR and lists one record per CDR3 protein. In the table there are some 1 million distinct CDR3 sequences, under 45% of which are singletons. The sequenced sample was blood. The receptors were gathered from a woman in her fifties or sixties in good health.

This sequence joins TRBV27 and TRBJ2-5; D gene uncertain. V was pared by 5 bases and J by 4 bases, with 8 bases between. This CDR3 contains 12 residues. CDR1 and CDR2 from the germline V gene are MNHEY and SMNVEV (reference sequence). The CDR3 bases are TGTGCCAGCAGTGGAAACATAGAGACCCAGTACTTC. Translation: CASSGNIETQYF.

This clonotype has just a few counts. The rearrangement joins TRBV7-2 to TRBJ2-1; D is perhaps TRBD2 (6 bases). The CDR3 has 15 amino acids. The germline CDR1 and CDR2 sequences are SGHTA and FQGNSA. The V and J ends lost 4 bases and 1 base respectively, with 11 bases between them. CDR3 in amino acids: CASSSRRESYNEQFF. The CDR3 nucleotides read TGTGCCAGCAGCTCTCGGAGGGAATCCTACAATGAGCAGTTCTTC.

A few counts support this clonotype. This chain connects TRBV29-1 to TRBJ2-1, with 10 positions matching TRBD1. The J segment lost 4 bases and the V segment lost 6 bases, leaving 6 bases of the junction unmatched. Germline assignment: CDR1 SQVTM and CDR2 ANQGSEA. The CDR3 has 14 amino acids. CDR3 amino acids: CSVVMGQGYNEQFF. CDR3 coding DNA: TGCAGCGTGGTCATGGGACAGGGGTACAATGAGCAGTTCTTC.

DNA of the CDR3: TGTGCCAGCACCCCGGGAGGGGGACGGGTCAATGAGCAGTTCTTC. It specifies CASTPGGGRVNEQFF. The J gene is TRBJ2-1, the V gene TRBV2; 8 bases line up with TRBD2. Germline V gene sequence: CDR1 SNHLY, CDR2 FYNNEI. CDR3 length equals 15 residues. Unmatched junction bases numbered 11, after V lost 7 bases and J lost 6 bases.

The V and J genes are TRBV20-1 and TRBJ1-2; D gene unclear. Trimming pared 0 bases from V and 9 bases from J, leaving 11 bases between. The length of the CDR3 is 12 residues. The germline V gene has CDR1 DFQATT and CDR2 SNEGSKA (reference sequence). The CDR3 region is CSAREAFCSYTF. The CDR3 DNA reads TGCAGTGCTAGAGAAGCGTTCTGCAGCTACACCTTC.

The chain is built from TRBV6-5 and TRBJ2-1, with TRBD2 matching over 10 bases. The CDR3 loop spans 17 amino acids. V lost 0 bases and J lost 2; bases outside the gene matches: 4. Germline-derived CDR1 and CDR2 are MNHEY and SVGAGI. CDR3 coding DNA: TGTGCCAGCAGTTACTCGCCTAGCGGGGGCACCTACAATGAGCAGTTCTTC. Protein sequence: CASSYSPSGGTYNEQFF.

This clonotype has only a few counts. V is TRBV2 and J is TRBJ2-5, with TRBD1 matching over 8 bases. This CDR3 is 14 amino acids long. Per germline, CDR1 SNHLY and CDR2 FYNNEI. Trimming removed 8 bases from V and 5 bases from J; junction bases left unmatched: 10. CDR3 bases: TGTGCCAGCGGGAAAGACAGGGGAGCGGAGACCCAGTACTTC. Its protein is CASGKDRGAETQYF.

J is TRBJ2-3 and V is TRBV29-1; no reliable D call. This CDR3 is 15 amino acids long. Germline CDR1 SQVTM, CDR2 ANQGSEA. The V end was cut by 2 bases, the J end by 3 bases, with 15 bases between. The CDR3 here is CSVEFGRDGTDTQYF. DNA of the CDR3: TGCAGCGTTGAATTTGGGCGAGATGGGACAGATACGCAGTATTTT.

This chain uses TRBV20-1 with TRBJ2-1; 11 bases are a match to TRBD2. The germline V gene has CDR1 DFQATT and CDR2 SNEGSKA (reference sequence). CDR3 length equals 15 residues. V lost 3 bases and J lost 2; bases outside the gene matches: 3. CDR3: CSASQTSGTYNEQFF. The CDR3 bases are TGCAGTGCTAGCCAGACTAGCGGGACCTACAATGAGCAGTTCTTC.

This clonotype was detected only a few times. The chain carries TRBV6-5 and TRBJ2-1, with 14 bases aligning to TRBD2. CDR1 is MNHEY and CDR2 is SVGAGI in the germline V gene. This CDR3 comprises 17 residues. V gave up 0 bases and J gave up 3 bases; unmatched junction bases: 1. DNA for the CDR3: TGTGCCAGCAGTTACTCGGGACTAGCGGGAGACTACAATGAGCAGTTCTTC. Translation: CASSYSGLAGDYNEQFF.

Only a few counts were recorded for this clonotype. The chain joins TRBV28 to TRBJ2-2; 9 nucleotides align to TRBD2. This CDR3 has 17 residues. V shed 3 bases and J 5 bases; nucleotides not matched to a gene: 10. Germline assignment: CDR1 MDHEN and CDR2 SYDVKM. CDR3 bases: TGTGCCAGCAGTTTGCCCCTAGCGGGGCCTGGGACCGGGGAGCTGTTTTTT. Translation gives CASSLPLAGPGTGELFF.

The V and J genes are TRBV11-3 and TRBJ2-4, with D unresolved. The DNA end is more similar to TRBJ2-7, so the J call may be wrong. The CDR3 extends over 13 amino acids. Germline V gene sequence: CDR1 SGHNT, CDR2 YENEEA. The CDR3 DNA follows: TGTGCCAGCAGCTTACAGAAGTTCTACGAGCAGTACTTC. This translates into CASSLQKFYEQYF.

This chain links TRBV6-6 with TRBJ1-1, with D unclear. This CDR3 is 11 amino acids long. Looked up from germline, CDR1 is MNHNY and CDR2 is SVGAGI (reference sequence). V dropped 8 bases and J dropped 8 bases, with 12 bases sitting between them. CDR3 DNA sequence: TGTGCCAGCGGGAGAGGATTGGAAGCTTTCTTT. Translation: CASGRGLEAFF.

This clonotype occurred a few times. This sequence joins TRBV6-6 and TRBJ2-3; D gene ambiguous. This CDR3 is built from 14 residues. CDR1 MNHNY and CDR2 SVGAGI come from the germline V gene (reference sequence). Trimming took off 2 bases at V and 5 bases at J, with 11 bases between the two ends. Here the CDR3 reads CASSYRSMLDTQYF. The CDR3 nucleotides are TGTGCCAGCAGTTACCGGTCCATGTTAGATACGCAGTATTTT.

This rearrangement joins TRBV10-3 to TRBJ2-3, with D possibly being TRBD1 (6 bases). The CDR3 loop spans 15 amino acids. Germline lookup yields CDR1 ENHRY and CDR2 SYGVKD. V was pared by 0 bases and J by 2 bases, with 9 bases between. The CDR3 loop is CAISESNRATDTQYF. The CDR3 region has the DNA TGTGCCATCAGTGAGTCAAACAGGGCCACAGATACGCAGTATTTT.

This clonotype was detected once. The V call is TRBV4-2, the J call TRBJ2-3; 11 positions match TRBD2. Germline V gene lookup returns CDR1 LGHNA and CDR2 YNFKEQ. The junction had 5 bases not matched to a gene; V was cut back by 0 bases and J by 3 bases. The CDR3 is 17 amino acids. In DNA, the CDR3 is TGTGCCAGCAGCCAAGAAGGGGTAGCGGGAGGGACAGATACGCAGTATTTT. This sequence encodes CASSQEGVAGGTDTQYF.

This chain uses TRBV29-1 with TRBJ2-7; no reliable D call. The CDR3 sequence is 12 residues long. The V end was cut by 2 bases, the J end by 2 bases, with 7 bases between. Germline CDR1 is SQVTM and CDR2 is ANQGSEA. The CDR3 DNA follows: TGCAGCGTTGAACTGGGCCCCTACGAGCAGTACTTC. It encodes CSVELGPYEQYF.

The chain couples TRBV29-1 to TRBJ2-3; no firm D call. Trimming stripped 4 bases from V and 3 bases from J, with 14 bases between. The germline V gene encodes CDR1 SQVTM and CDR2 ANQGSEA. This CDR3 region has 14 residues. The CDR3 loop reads CSVGTTKDTDTQYF. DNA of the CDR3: TGCAGCGTTGGAACGACGAAGGATACAGATACGCAGTATTTT.

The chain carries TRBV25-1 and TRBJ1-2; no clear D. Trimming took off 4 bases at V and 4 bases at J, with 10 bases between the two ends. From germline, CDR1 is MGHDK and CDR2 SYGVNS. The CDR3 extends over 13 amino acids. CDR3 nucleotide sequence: TGTGCCAGCAGTGGCTCCGCGGTCTATGGCTACACCTTC. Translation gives CASSGSAVYGYTF.

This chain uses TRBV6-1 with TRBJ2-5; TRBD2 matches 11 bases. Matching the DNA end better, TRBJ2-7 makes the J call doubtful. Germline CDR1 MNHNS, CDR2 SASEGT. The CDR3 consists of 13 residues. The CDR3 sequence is CAIPGLAGYEQYF. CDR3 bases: TGTGCCATCCCCGGACTAGCGGGTTACGAGCAGTACTTC.

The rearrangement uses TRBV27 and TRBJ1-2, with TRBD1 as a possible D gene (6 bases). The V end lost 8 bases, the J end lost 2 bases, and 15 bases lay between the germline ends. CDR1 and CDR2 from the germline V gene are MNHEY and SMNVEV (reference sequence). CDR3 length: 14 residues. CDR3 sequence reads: CASGRGGGNYGYTF. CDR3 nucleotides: TGTGCCAGCGGTCGAGGGGGAGGCAACTATGGCTACACCTTC.

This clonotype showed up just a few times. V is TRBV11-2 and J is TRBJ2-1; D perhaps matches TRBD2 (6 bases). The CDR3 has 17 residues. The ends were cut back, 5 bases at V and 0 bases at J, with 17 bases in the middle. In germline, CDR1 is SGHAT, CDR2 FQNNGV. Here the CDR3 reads CASSPLPRDSSYNEQFF. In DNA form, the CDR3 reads TGTGCCAGCAGCCCCCTCCCGCGGGATAGCTCCTACAATGAGCAGTTCTTC.

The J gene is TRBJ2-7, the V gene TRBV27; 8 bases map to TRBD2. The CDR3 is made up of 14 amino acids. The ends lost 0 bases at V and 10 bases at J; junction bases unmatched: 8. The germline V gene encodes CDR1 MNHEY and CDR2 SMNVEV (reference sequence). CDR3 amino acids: CASSLSSGSMGQYF. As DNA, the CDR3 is TGTGCCAGCAGTTTATCGAGCGGGAGTATGGGCCAGTACTTC.

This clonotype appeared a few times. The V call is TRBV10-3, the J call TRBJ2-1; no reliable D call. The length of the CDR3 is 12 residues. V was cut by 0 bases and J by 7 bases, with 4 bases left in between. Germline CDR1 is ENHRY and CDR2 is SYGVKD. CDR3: CAISESLNEQFF. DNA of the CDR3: TGTGCCATCAGTGAGTCGTTAAATGAGCAGTTCTTC.

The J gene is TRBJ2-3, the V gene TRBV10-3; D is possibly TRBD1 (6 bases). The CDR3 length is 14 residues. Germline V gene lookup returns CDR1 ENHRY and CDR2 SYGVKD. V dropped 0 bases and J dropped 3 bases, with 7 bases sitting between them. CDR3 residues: CAISESTGTDTQYF. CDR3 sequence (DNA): TGTGCCATCAGTGAGTCGACAGGTACAGATACGCAGTATTTT.

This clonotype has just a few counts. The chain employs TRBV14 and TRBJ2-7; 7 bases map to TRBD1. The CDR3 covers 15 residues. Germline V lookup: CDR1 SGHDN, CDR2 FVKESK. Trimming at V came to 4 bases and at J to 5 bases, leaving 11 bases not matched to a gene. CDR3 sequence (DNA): TGTGCCAGCAGCCGCGACAGGGCGAAGATAAACGAGCAGTACTTC. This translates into CASSRDRAKINEQYF.

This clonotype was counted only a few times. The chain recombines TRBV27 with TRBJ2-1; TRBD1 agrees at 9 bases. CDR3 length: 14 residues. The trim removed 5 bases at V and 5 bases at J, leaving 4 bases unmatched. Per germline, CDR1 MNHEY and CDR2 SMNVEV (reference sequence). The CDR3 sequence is CASSQDRGNNEQFF. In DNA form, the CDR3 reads TGTGCCAGCAGTCAGGACAGGGGAAACAATGAGCAGTTCTTC.

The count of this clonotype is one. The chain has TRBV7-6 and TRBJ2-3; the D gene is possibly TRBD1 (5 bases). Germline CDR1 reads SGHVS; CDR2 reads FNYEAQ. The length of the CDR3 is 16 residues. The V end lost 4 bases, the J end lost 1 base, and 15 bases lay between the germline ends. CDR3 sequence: CASSSQGNRGTDTQYF. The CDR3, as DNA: TGTGCCAGCAGCTCGCAGGGTAATAGGGGCACAGATACGCAGTATTTT.

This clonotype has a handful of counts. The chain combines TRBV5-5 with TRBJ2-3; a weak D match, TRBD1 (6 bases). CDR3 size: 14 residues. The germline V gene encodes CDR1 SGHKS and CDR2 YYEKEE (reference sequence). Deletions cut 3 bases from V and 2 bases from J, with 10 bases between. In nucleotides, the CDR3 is TGTGCCAGCAGCTGGGACACGATCACAGATACGCAGTATTTT. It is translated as CASSWDTITDTQYF.

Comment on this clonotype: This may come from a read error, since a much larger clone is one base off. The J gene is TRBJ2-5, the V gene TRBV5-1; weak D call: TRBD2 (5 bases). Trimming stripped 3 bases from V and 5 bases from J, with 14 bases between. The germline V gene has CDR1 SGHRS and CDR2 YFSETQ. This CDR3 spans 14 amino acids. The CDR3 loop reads CASSSGPGMETQYF. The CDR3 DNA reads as TGCGCCAGCAGCTCAGGACCGGGGATGGAGACCCAGTACTTC.

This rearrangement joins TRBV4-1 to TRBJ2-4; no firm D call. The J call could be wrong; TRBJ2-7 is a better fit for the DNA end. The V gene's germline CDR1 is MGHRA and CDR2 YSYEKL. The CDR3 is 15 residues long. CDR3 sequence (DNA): TGCGCCAGCAGCCCAAGCCAAGATCCCGCAGGCGAGCAGTACTTC. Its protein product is CASSPSQDPAGEQYF.